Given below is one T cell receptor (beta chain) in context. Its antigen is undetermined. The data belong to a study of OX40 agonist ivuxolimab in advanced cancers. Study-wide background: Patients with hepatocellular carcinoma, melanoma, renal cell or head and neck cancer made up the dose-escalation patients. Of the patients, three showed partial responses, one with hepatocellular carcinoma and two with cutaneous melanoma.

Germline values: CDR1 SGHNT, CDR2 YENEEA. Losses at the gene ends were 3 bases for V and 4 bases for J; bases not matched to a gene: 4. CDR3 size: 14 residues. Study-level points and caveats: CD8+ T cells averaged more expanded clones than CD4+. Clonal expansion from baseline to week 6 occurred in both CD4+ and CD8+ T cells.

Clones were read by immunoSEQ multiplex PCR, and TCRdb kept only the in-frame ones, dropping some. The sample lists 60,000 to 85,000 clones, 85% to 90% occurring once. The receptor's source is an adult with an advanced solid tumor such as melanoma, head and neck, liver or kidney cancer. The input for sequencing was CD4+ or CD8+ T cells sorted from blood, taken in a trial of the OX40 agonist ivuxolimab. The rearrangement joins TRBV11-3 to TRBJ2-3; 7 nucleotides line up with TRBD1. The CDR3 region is CASSFRDSSDTQYF. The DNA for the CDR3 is TGTGCCAGCAGCTTCCGGGACAGCTCAGATACGCAGTATTTT. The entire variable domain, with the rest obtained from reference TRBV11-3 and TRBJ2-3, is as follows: EAGVVQSPRYKIIEKKQPVAFWCNPISGHNTLYWYLQNLGQGPELLIRYENEEAVDDSQLPKDRFSAERLKGVDSTLKIQPAELGDSAVYLCASSFRDSSDTQYFGPGTRLTVL.